Listed below are T cell receptor beta chains from one sample, sequenced in a study of CD8 T cells in ankylosing spondylitis. TCRdb redid the calling of the 5' RACE reads with MiXCR, one entry per CDR3 protein. The sample includes approximately 520,000 distinct CDR3 sequences, less than 6% of them seen just once. The sample consisted of blood, either unsorted or a sorted T cell fraction (not recorded which). The receptors stem from a male donor with ankylosing spondylitis. Each CDR3 is given with its conserved first and last residue. A D gene is named only where the DNA matches it firmly. Rows give clone size only sometimes, using once, few, many, or a class for an expanded clone.

size: few
D: TRBD2
V: TRBV20-1
J: TRBJ2-6
DNA: TGCAGTGCTAGACTAGCGGGGGCTGGGGCCAACGTCCTGACTTTC
CDR3: CSARLAGAGANVLTF

size: many
D: .
V: TRBV5-1
J: TRBJ2-1
DNA: TGCGCCAGCAGCTTGTATGGGGACTACAATGAGCAGTTCTTC
CDR3: CASSLYGDYNEQFF

size: many
D: .
V: TRBV20-1
J: TRBJ1-1
DNA: TGCAGTGCTAGAGAAAATCCGGCTTTCTTT
CDR3: CSARENPAFF

size: .
D: .
V: TRBV6-5
J: TRBJ1-6
DNA: TGTGCCAGCAGCTTGACCCGAGGATCCCTCCACTTT
CDR3: CASSLTRGSLHF

size: many
D: .
V: TRBV2
J: TRBJ1-2
DNA: TGTGCCACCCTAAACTATGGCTACACCTTC
CDR3: CATLNYGYTF

size: many
D: TRBD2
V: TRBV6-5
J: TRBJ2-7
DNA: TGTGCCAGCGAAAGCGGGAGCTACGAGCAGTACTTC
CDR3: CASESGSYEQYF

size: many
D: .
V: TRBV20-1
J: TRBJ2-5
DNA: TGCAGTGCAGCAAGCAACTACTCCCCGCACTTC
CDR3: CSAASNYSPHF

size: many
D: TRBD2
V: TRBV9
J: TRBJ2-3
DNA: TGTGCCAGCAGTCCCAATCCGGGACTAGCGGAGAAAAACACAGATACGCAGTATTTT
CDR3: CASSPNPGLAEKNTDTQYF

size: many
D: TRBD2
V: TRBV7-9
J: TRBJ2-5
DNA: TGTGCCAGCAGCCATGGCGGGACTAGCGGCCAAGAGACCCAGTACTTC
CDR3: CASSHGGTSGQETQYF

size: many
D: .
V: TRBV10-3
J: TRBJ1-2
DNA: TGTGCCATCAGTGAGGCGGCGGGGTCGGCCTATGGCTACACCTTC
CDR3: CAISEAAGSAYGYTF

size: many
D: .
V: TRBV6-5
J: TRBJ2-1
DNA: TGTGCCAGCAGTTCAAGGCAGAATGAGCAGTTCTTC
CDR3: CASSSRQNEQFF

size: .
D: .
V: TRBV7-7
J: TRBJ2-5
DNA: TGTGCTAGCAGCTTAGGTCTAGTCCGAGAGACCCAGTACTTC
CDR3: CASSLGLVRETQYF

size: .
D: .
V: TRBV27
J: TRBJ2-7
DNA: TGTGCCAGCAGCCCTCTCGTTCGGCCGGGGGACGAGCAGTACTTC
CDR3: CASSPLVRPGDEQYF

size: many
D: TRBD1
V: TRBV20-1
J: TRBJ1-2
DNA: TGCAGTGCGAGGGGGACAGGGGCTAACTATGGCTACACCTTC
CDR3: CSARGTGANYGYTF

size: .
D: TRBD1
V: TRBV28
J: TRBJ2-3
DNA: TGTGCCAGCAGCTCCTTATGGGACAGGGATTACACAGATACGCAGTATTTT
CDR3: CASSSLWDRDYTDTQYF

size: many
D: TRBD1
V: TRBV7-9
J: TRBJ1-2
DNA: TGTGCCAGCAGCTTAACCGGGACAGGGGGCGGCTACACCTTC
CDR3: CASSLTGTGGGYTF

size: few
D: TRBD2
V: TRBV20-1
J: TRBJ2-1
DNA: TGCAGTGCTCCCCCCGGACTAGCGGGAGCGGATGAGCAGTTCTTC
CDR3: CSAPPGLAGADEQFF

size: many
D: .
V: TRBV7-9
J: TRBJ1-1
DNA: TGTGCCAGCACCGCAGGGGCCACTGAAGCTTTCTTT
CDR3: CASTAGATEAFF

size: .
D: .
V: TRBV3-1
J: TRBJ2-5
DNA: TGTGCCAGCAGCCAAGAAAAGGAAAACAGATACCAAGAGACCCAGTACTTC
CDR3: CASSQEKENRYQETQYF

size: many
D: TRBD2
V: TRBV7-8
J: TRBJ2-1
DNA: TGTGCCAGCAGGCAGGGTTTGAGCGGGGGGCGTAATGAGCAGTTCTTC
CDR3: CASRQGLSGGRNEQFF

size: .
D: TRBD1
V: TRBV20-1
J: TRBJ2-1
DNA: TGCAGTGCTAGAGATCGGCGACAGGGGAATTACAATGAGCAGTTCTTC
CDR3: CSARDRRQGNYNEQFF

size: many
D: .
V: TRBV5-1
J: TRBJ2-3
DNA: TGCGCCAGCAGCCTCCACTCCGGAACCGTCCCAGATACGCAGTATTTT
CDR3: CASSLHSGTVPDTQYF

size: many
D: .
V: TRBV10-3
J: TRBJ1-3
DNA: TGTGCCATCAGTGACCTGGCAGCCTCTGGAAACACCATATATTTT
CDR3: CAISDLAASGNTIYF

size: many
D: .
V: TRBV28
J: TRBJ2-1
DNA: TGTGCCAGCAGCCGTGGGAACCCCCGGCCGTTCTTC
CDR3: CASSRGNPRPFF

size: .
D: TRBD1
V: TRBV4-3
J: TRBJ1-4
DNA: TGCGCCAGCAGCCGGGCGACCGGGACAGAAAATGAAAAACTGTTTTTT
CDR3: CASSRATGTENEKLFF

size: many
D: .
V: TRBV5-1
J: TRBJ1-2
DNA: TGCGCCAGCAGCTTGATACAGCCTCGCTATGGCTACACCTTC
CDR3: CASSLIQPRYGYTF

size: many
D: .
V: TRBV7-2
J: TRBJ2-2
DNA: TGTGCCAGCTTAAAGGGGATTACCGGGGAGCTGTTTTTT
CDR3: CASLKGITGELFF

size: few
D: .
V: TRBV6-1
J: TRBJ1-5
DNA: TGTGCCAGCAGTCCAAACAAGGGGGGATCCGGCAATCAGCCCCAGCATTTT
CDR3: CASSPNKGGSGNQPQHF

size: .
D: .
V: TRBV14
J: TRBJ2-2
DNA: TGTGCCAGCAGCCAAGGACGGGGAACCCCGAACACCGGGGAGCTGTTTTTT
CDR3: CASSQGRGTPNTGELFF

size: many
D: .
V: TRBV20-1
J: TRBJ2-1
DNA: TGCAGTGCTAGAGATACGAGACGGGCTAGCTCCTACAATGAGCAGTTCTTC
CDR3: CSARDTRRASSYNEQFF

size: many
D: .
V: TRBV4-1
J: TRBJ2-1
DNA: TGCGCCAGCAGCCAAGGGACCAGGGGGGGGTCCTACAATGAGCAGTTCTTC
CDR3: CASSQGTRGGSYNEQFF

size: many
D: TRBD2
V: TRBV6-5
J: TRBJ2-3
DNA: TGTGCCAGCAGTTACGGACTAGCGGGGGGGCGGAGCACAGATACGCAGTATTTT
CDR3: CASSYGLAGGRSTDTQYF

size: many
D: .
V: TRBV4-3
J: TRBJ2-2
DNA: TGCGCCAGCAGCCAAGCGGGGTCCACCGGGGAGCTGTTTTTT
CDR3: CASSQAGSTGELFF

size: many
D: .
V: TRBV3-1
J: TRBJ1-4
DNA: TGTGCCAGCAGCCCAATGATTGCAACTAATGAAAAACTGTTTTTT
CDR3: CASSPMIATNEKLFF

size: many
D: .
V: TRBV7-2
J: TRBJ2-3
DNA: TGTGCCAGCAGCTCCACCGGGACCAGAGGAACAGATACGCAGTATTTT
CDR3: CASSSTGTRGTDTQYF

size: .
D: .
V: TRBV27
J: TRBJ2-2
DNA: TGTGCCAGCAACCCCCGAGGGGGGGTCAGCACCGGGGAGCTGTTTTTT
CDR3: CASNPRGGVSTGELFF

size: many
D: TRBD1
V: TRBV29-1
J: TRBJ1-1
DNA: TGCAGCGTTGAGGGACAGGGGGACACTGAAGCTTTCTTT
CDR3: CSVEGQGDTEAFF

size: .
D: .
V: TRBV7-9
J: TRBJ1-6
DNA: TGTGCCAGCAGCTTAGGGGACGGAGGAAATTCACCCCTCCACTTT
CDR3: CASSLGDGGNSPLHF

size: many
D: .
V: TRBV5-1
J: TRBJ1-6
DNA: TGCGCCAGCAGCTTGATAGGGGCTAGCGGGGAGACACCCCTCCACTTT
CDR3: CASSLIGASGETPLHF

size: .
D: TRBD2
V: TRBV4-1
J: TRBJ2-2
DNA: TGCGCCAGCAGCCAACGCACGGGACTAGCGGGGAACACCGGGGAGCTGTTTTTT
CDR3: CASSQRTGLAGNTGELFF

size: many
D: .
V: TRBV7-2
J: TRBJ1-2
DNA: TGTGCCAGCAGAACTGACAGGATGTACTATGGCTACACCTTC
CDR3: CASRTDRMYYGYTF

size: many
D: .
V: TRBV15
J: TRBJ2-2
DNA: TGTGCCACCAGCAGCGTCTACGGCGAGCTGTTTTTT
CDR3: CATSSVYGELFF

size: few
D: .
V: TRBV2
J: TRBJ2-5
DNA: TGTGCCAGCAGTATTGGGGGTCTGTGGTCCCAGTACTTC
CDR3: CASSIGGLWSQYF

size: many
D: .
V: TRBV6-6
J: TRBJ2-4
DNA: TGTGCCAGCATCAGCCTAGCCAAAAACATTCAGTACTTC
CDR3: CASISLAKNIQYF

size: many
D: .
V: TRBV18
J: TRBJ2-2
DNA: TGTGCCAGCTCACCACCAGACTCGAACACCGGGGAGCTGTTTTTT
CDR3: CASSPPDSNTGELFF

size: many
D: .
V: TRBV29-1
J: TRBJ2-5
DNA: TGCAGCGGACTGAGCAGCGGGGAGACCCAGTACTTC
CDR3: CSGLSSGETQYF

size: many
D: .
V: TRBV12-3/TRBV12-4
J: TRBJ1-2
DNA: TGTGCCAGCAGCTACCGGGCCTATGGAGGCTACACCTTC
CDR3: CASSYRAYGGYTF